This TCR beta chain was sequenced for a study of blood T cell repertoires in COVID-19. Overall study: Samples of COVID-19 (acute and convalescent) were obtained from the United States, Italy and Spain.

Assay: immunoSEQ multiplex PCR; the TCRdb copy retains only in-frame clones and omits some. Of about 54,000 clones listed, about 87% were seen once; the top ten hold about 3.2%. V was clipped by 8 bases and J by 4 bases; unmatched bases: 7. CDR1 and CDR2 from the germline V gene are WSHSY and SAAADI. The CDR3 has 14 residues. V gene TRBV10-2 combines with J gene TRBJ2-1; 8 bases line up with TRBD2. The sequencing sample was made of peripheral blood. This sequence was found in a human donor in a cohort sampled during active COVID-19. The CDR3 here is CASGGASGYNEQFF. CDR3 sequence (DNA): TGCGCCAGCGGGGGGGCTAGCGGGTACAATGAGCAGTTCTTC.